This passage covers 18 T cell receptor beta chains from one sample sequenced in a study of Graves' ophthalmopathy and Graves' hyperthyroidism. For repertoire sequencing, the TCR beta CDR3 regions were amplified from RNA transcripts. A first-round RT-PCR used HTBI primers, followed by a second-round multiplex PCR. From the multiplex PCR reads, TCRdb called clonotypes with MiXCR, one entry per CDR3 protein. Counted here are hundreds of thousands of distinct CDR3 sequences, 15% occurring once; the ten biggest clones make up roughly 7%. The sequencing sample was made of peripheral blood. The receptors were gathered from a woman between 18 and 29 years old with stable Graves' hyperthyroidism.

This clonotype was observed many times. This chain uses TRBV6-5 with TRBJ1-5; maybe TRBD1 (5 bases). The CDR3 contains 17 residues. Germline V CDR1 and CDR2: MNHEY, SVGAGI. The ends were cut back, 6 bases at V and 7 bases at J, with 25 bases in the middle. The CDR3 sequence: CASSGTPLQAGGQPQHF. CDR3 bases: TGTGCCAGCAGCGGGACTCCACTACAGGCGGGCGGGCAGCCCCAGCATTTT.

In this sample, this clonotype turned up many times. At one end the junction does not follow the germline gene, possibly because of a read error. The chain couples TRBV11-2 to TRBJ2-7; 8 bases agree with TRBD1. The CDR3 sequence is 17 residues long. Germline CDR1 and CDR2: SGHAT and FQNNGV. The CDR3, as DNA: TGTGCCAGCAGCTTAGTCCAACCAAGGACAGGGTCGGACGAGCAGTACTTT. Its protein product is CASSLVQPRTGSDEQYF.

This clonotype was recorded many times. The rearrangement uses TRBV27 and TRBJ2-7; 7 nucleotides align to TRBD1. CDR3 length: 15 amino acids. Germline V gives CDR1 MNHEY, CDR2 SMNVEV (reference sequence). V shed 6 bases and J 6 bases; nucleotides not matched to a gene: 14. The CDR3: CASSLQGTHDGEQYF. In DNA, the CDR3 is TGTGCCAGCAGCCTACAGGGGACCCATGACGGCGAGCAGTACTTC.

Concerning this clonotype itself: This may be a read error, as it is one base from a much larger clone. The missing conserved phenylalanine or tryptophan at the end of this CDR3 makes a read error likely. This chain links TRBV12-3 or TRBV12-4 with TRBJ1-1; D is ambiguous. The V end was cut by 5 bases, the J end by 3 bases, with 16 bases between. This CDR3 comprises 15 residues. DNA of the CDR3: TGTGCCAGCAGTACCCGGGTGAGGCCCTACACTGAAGCTTTCTTA. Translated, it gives CASSTRVRPYTEAFL.

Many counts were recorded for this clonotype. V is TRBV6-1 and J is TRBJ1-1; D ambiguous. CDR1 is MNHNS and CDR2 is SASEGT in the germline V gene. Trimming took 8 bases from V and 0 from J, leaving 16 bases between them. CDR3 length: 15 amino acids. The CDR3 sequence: CASGPAGRMNTEAFF. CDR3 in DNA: TGTGCCAGCGGTCCGGCAGGCCGAATGAACACTGAAGCTTTCTTT.

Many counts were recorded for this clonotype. The CDR3 DNA reads as TGCGCCAGCAGCTTTAAACAGGGGAAGAACACTGAAGCTTTCTTT. This gives the protein CASSFKQGKNTEAFF. The gene calls are TRBV5-1 and TRBJ1-1, with 7 bases matching TRBD1. The CDR3 contains 15 residues. Germline CDR1 is SGHRS and CDR2 is YFSETQ. V shed 2 bases and J 1 base; nucleotides not matched to a gene: 5. The entire variable domain, with the rest obtained from reference TRBV5-1 and TRBJ1-1, is as follows: KAGVTQTPRYLIKTRGQQVTLSCSPISGHRSVSWYQQTPGQGLQFLFEYFSETQRNKGNFPGRFSGRQFSNSRSEMNVSTLELGDSALYLCASSFKQGKNTEAFFGQGTRLTVV.

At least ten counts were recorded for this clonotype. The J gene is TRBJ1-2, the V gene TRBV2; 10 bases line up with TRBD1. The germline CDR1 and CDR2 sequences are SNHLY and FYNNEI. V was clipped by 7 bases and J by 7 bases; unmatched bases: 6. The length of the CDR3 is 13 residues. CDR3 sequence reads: CASISGTGVGYTF. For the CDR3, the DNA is TGTGCCAGCATCTCCGGGACAGGGGTTGGCTACACCTTC.

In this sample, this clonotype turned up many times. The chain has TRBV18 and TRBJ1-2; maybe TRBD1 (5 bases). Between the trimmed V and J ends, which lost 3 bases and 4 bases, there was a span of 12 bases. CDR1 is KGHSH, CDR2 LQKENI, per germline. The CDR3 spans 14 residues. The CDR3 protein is CASSPIQESYGYTF. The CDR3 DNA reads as TGTGCCAGCTCACCCATACAGGAATCCTATGGCTACACCTTC.

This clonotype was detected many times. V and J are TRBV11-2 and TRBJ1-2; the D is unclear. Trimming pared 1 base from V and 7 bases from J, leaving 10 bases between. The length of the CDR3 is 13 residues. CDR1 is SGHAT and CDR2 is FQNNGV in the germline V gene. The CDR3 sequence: CASSLGSRGGYTF. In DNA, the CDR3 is TGTGCCAGCAGCTTAGGCAGCCGGGGTGGCTACACCTTC.

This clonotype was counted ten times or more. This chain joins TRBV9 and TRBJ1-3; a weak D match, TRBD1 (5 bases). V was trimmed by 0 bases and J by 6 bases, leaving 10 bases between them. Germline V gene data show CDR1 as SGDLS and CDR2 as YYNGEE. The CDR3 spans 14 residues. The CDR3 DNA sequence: TGTGCCAGCAGCGTAGAAGGGGTAGAAAACACCATATATTTT. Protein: CASSVEGVENTIYF.

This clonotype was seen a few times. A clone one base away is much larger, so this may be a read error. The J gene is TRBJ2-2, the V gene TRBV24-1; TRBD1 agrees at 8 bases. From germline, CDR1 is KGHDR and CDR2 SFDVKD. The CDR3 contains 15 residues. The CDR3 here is CASGGQGRFSGELCF. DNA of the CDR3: TGTGCCTCTGGAGGACAGGGAAGATTTTCCGGGGAGCTGTGTTTT.

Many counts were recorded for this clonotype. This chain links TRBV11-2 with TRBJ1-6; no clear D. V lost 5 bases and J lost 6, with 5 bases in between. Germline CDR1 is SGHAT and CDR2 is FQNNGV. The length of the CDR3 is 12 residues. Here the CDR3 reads CASSPTNSPLHF. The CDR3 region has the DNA TGTGCCAGCAGCCCGACTAATTCACCCCTCCACTTT.

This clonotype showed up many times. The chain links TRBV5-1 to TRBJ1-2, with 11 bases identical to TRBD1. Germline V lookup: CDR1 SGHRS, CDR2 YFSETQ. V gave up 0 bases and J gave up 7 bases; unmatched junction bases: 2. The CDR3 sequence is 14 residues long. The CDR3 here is CASSLVGTGGGYTF. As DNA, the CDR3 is TGCGCCAGCAGCTTGGTTGGGACAGGGGGTGGCTACACCTTC.

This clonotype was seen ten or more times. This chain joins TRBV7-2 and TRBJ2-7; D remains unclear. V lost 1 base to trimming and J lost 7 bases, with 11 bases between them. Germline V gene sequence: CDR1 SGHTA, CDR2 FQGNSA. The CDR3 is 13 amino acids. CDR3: CASSLVRAREQYF. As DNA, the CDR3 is TGTGCCAGCAGCTTAGTTAGGGCCCGGGAGCAGTACTTC.

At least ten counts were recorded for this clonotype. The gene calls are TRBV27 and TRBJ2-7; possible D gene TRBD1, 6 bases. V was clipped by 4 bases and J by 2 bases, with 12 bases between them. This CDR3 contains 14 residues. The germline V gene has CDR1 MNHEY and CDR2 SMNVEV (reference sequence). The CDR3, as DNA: TGTGCCAGCAGTTCCCAGGGGCTTCCCTACGAGCAGTACTTC. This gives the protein CASSSQGLPYEQYF.

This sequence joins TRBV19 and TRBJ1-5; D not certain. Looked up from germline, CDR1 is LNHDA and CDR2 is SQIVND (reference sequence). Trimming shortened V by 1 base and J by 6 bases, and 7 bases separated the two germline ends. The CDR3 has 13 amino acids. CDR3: CASSIGNVQPQHF. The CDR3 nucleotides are TGTGCCAGTAGTATAGGCAATGTTCAGCCCCAGCATTTT.

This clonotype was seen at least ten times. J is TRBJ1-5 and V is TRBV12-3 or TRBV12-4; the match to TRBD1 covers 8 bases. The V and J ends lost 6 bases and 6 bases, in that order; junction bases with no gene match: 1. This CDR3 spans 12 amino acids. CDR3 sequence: CASRTGVQPQHF. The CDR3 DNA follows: TGTGCCAGCAGGACAGGGGTTCAGCCCCAGCATTTT.

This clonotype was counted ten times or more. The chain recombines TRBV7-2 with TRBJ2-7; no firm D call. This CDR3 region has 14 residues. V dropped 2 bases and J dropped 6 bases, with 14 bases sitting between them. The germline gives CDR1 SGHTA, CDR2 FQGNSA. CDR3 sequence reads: CASSLRWSGGEQYF. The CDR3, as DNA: TGTGCCAGCAGCTTAAGGTGGTCGGGTGGCGAGCAGTACTTC.